This TCR beta chain was sequenced in a study of shared clonotypes between healthy human individuals. Study information: The composition of the donors was a couple of women and three men aged 18 to 49.

With respect to this clone: As yet, its antigen is unknown.

This CDR3 has 15 residues. The V gene lost 2 bases and the J gene lost 1 base, with 11 bases spanning the gap. The germline CDR1 and CDR2 sequences are MNHEY and SMNVEV (reference sequence). Using about 220 ng DNA, some 30,000 T cell genomes, the sorted-subset replicate PCRs were run. The repertoire was sequenced with immunoSEQ multiplex PCR; TCRdb's copy has only in-frame clones and lacks some. The table has some 2,500,000 clones, 80% to 95% seen once. Overall study findings and caveats: Generally, estimated richness proved larger in naive subsets than it did in memory subsets.

The chain combines TRBV27 with TRBJ1-1, with D unresolved. Source material: naive CD4+ T cells from PBMCs. Stated subset: CD45RA+ positively selected. This clonotype was obtained from a man aged 18 to 30 in good health. Some clones in this sample may be carry-over from other donors' samples. The CDR3: CASSLAGLGNTEAFF. In nucleotides, the CDR3 is TGTGCCAGCAGTTTAGCGGGTTTGGGGAACACTGAAGCTTTCTTT.